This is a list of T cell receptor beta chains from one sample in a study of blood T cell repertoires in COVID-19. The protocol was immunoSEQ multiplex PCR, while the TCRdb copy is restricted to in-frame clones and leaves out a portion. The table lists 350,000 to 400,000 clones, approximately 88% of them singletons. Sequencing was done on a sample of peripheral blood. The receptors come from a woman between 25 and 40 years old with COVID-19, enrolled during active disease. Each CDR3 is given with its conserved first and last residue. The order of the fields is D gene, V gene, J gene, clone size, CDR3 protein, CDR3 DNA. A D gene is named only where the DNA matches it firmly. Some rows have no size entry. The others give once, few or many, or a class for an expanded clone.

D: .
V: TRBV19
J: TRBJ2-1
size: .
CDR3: CASSMDQGKYNEQFF
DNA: TGTGCCAGTAGTATGGATCAGGGGAAATACAATGAGCAGTTCTTC

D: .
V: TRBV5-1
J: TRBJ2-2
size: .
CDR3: CASSFGQNTGELFF
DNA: TGCGCCAGCAGCTTCGGACAAAACACCGGGGAGCTGTTTTTT

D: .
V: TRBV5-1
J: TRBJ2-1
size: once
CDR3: CASSFRTVTYNEQFF
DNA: TGCGCCAGCAGCTTCCGGACAGTTACCTACAATGAGCAGTTCTTC

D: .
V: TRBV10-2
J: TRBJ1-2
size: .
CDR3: CASSESTIGGNYGYTF
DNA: TGCGCCAGCAGTGAATCCACCATAGGCGGTAACTATGGCTACACCTTC

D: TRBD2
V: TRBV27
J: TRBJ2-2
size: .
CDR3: CASSQRPSSGNTGELFF
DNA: TGTGCCAGCAGCCAGAGACCGTCTAGCGGAAACACCGGGGAGCTGTTTTTT

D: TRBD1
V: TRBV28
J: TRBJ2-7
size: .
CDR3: CASGPGQGAPYEQYF
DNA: TGTGCCAGCGGACCGGGACAGGGGGCCCCCTACGAGCAGTACTTC

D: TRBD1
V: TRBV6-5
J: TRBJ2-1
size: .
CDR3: CASSQGAYYNEQFF
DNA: TGTGCCAGCAGCCAGGGGGCTTACTACAATGAGCAGTTCTTC

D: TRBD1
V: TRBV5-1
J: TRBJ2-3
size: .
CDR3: CASSLGDRVTDTQYF
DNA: TGCGCCAGCAGCCTGGGGGACAGGGTGACAGATACGCAGTATTTT

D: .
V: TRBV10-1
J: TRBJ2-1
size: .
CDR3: CASSESGAYNEQFF
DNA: TGCGCCAGCAGCGAATCAGGGGCCTACAATGAGCAGTTCTTC

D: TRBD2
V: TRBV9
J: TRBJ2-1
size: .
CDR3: CASSPFPGTSGINEQFF
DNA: TGTGCCAGCAGCCCTTTCCCCGGGACTAGCGGGATCAATGAGCAGTTCTTC

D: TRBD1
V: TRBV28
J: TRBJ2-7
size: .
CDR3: CASSLAGQGIFYEQYF
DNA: TGTGCCAGCAGTTTGGCGGGACAGGGTATATTCTACGAGCAGTACTTC

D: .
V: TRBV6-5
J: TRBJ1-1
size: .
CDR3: CASSYSSVRNTEAFF
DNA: TGTGCCAGCAGTTACTCGTCAGTCAGGAACACTGAAGCTTTCTTT

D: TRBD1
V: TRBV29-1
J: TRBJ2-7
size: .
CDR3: CSVGTDGTGPYEQYF
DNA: TGCAGCGTTGGTACCGATGGGACAGGCCCCTACGAGCAGTACTTC

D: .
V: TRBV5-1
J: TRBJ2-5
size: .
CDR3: CASSLAGTRQETQYF
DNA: TGCGCCAGCAGCTTGGCGGGGACAAGGCAAGAGACCCAGTACTTC

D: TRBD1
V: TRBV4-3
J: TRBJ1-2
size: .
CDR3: CASSQDSTGGYGYTF
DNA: TGCGCCAGCAGCCAAGATAGCACAGGGGGCTATGGCTACACCTTC

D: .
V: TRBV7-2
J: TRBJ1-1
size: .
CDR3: CASSHRSDSNTEAFF
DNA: TGTGCCAGCAGCCATCGTAGCGACTCGAACACTGAAGCTTTCTTT

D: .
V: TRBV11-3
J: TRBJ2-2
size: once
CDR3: CASSSGAALGAGELFF
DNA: TGTGCCAGCAGCTCCGGCGCTGCCCTCGGGGCCGGGGAGCTGTTTTTT

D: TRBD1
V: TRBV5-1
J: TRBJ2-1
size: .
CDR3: CASSLEPGTGTNEQFF
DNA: TGCGCCAGCAGCTTGGAACCGGGGACAGGGACGAATGAGCAGTTCTTC

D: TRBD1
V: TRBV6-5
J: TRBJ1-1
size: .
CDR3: CASRGQGETEAFF
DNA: TGTGCCAGCAGGGGACAGGGAGAAACTGAAGCTTTCTTT

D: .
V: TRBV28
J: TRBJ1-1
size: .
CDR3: CASSTTRVTEAFF
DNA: TGTGCCAGCAGCACCACCAGGGTTACTGAAGCTTTCTTT

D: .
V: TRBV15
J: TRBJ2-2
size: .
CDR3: CATSQGFGELFF
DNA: TGTGCCACCAGTCAGGGGTTCGGGGAGCTGTTTTTT

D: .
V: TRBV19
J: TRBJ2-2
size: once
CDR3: CASKPPQGDLTGELFF
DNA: TGTGCCAGTAAACCCCCACAGGGAGACCTCACCGGGGAGCTGTTTTTT

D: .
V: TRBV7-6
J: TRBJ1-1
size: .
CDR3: CASSLVSPAQGWTEAFF
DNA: TGTGCCAGCAGCTTAGTAAGCCCCGCGCAGGGTTGGACTGAAGCTTTCTTT

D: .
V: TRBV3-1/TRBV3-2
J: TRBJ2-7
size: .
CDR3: CASSQEYRAHEQYF
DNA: TGTGCCAGCAGCCAAGAATACAGGGCCCACGAGCAGTACTTC

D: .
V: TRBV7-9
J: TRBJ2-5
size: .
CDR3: CASSLERIQYF
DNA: TGTGCCAGCAGCTTAGAGCGGATCCAGTACTTC

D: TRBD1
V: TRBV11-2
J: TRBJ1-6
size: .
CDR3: CASSLVSPRQGVDSPLHF
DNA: TGTGCCAGCAGCTTAGTCTCCCCTCGACAGGGGGTAGATTCACCCCTCCACTTT

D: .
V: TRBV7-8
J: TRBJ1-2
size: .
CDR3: CASSEYRALDGYTF
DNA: TGTGCCAGCAGCGAGTATCGCGCTTTGGATGGCTACACCTTC

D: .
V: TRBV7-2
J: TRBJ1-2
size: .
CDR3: CASSPRSRTPNYGYTF
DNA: TGTGCCAGCAGCCCTAGATCTCGTACCCCTAACTATGGCTACACCTTC

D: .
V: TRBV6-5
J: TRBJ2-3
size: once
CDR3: CASSYSKPPTTDTQYF
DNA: TGTGCCAGCAGTTACTCGAAACCCCCTACCACAGATACGCAGTATTTT

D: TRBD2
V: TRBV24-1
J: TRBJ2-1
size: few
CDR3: CATEVLRGNYNEQFF
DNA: TGTGCCACTGAAGTACTGCGGGGGAACTACAATGAGCAGTTCTTC

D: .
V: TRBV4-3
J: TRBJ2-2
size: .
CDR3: CASSHEVEPNTGELFF
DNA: TGCGCCAGCAGCCATGAGGTGGAACCGAACACCGGGGAGCTGTTTTTT

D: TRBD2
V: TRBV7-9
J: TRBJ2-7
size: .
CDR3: CASSGGGAREQYF
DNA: TGTGCCAGCAGTGGCGGGGGGGCCAGGGAGCAGTACTTC

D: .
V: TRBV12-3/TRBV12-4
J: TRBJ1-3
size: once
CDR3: CASSATAGNTIYF
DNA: TGTGCCAGCAGTGCGACAGCTGGAAACACCATATATTTT

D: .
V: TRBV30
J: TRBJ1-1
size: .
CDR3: CAWSSTGEAFF
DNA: TGTGCCTGGAGTTCAACAGGTGAAGCTTTCTTT

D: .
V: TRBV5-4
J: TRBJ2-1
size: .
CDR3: CASSLPGVAYNEQFF
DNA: TGTGCCAGCAGCTTGCCGGGAGTTGCCTACAATGAGCAGTTCTTC

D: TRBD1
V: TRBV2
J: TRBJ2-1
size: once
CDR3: CASSYGTAYNEQFF
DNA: TGTGCCAGCAGTTATGGGACAGCTTACAATGAGCAGTTCTTC

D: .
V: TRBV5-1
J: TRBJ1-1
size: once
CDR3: CASSALDIPKEAFF
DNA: TGCGCCAGCAGCGCCCTTGACATACCGAAGGAAGCTTTCTTT

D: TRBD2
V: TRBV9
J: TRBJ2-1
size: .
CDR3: CASSVASGIYNEQFF
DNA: TGTGCCAGCAGCGTAGCTAGCGGGATTTACAATGAGCAGTTCTTC

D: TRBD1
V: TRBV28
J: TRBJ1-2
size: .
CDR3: CASSSGQGLYGYTF
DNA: TGTGCCAGCAGTTCGGGACAGGGGCTCTACGGCTACACCTTC

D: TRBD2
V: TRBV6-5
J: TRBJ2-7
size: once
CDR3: CASSPGLAGPYEQYF
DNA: TGTGCCAGCAGCCCCGGACTAGCGGGGCCGTACGAGCAGTACTTC

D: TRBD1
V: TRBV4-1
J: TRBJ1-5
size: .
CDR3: CASSQDRTGGNQPQHF
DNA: TGCGCCAGCAGCCAAGATAGGACAGGGGGCAATCAGCCCCAGCATTTT

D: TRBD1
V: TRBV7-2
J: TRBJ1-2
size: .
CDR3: CASSLEGQGHYGYTF
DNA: TGTGCCAGCAGCTTAGAGGGACAGGGCCACTATGGCTACACCTTC

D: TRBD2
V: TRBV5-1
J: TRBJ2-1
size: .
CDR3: CASSLGAGGRGNEQFF
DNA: TGCGCCAGCAGCTTGGGAGCGGGAGGGAGAGGCAATGAGCAGTTCTTC

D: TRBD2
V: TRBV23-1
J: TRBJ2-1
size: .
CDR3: CASSQKREGIDEQFF
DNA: TGCGCCAGCAGTCAAAAGCGGGAGGGCATCGATGAGCAGTTCTTC

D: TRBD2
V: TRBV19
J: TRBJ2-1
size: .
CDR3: CASSISGGPNEQFF
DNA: TGTGCCAGTAGTATCAGCGGGGGACCCAATGAGCAGTTCTTC

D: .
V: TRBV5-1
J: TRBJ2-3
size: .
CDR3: CASSLFSIGGFSDTQYF
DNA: TGCGCCAGCAGCTTGTTCTCTATAGGGGGTTTTTCAGATACGCAGTATTTT

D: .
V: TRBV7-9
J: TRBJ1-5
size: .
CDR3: CASSLVPGNQPQHF
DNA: TGTGCCAGCAGCTTAGTTCCGGGAAATCAGCCCCAGCATTTT

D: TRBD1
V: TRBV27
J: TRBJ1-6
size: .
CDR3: CASSFTGVFHNSPLHF
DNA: TGTGCCAGCAGTTTCACAGGGGTCTTCCATAATTCACCCCTCCACTTT

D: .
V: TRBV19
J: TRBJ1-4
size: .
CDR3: CASRPDRATNEKLFF
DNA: TGTGCCAGTAGGCCGGACAGAGCAACTAATGAAAAACTGTTTTTT

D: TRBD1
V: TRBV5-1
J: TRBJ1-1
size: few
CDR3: CASSPVGDRGRGKAFF
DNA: TGCGCCAGCAGCCCTGTAGGGGACAGGGGAAGGGGAAAAGCTTTCTTT

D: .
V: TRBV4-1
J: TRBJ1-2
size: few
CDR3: CASSLLAVNYGYTF
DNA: TGCGCCAGCAGCCTCCTGGCGGTTAACTATGGCTACACCTTC

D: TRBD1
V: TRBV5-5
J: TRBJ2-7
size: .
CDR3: CASSPQTGAAYEQYF
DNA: TGTGCCAGCAGCCCCCAGACAGGGGCCGCCTACGAGCAGTACTTC

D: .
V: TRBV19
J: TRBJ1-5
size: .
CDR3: CASSIQLRTVGNQPQHF
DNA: TGTGCCAGTAGTATCCAACTTCGGACAGTGGGCAATCAGCCCCAGCATTTT

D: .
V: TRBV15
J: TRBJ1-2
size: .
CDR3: CATSRGEGPDDYTF
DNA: TGTGCCACCAGCAGAGGAGAGGGCCCTGACGACTACACCTTC

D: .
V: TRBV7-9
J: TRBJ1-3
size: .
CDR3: CASSLGSGRLVSGNTIYF
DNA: TGTGCCAGCAGCTTAGGGTCCGGGAGACTTGTATCTGGAAACACCATATATTTT

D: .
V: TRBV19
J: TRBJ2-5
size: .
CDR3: CATAPLDYQETQYF
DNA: TGTGCCACTGCTCCCTTGGACTACCAAGAGACCCAGTACTTC

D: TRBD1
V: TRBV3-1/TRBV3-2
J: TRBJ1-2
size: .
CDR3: CASSHDRDMGYTF
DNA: TGTGCCAGCAGCCATGACAGGGATATGGGCTACACCTTC

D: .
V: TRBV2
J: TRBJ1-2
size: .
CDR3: CASSGTAILSIYGYTF
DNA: TGTGCCAGCAGTGGGACAGCCATCCTCTCGATCTATGGCTACACCTTC

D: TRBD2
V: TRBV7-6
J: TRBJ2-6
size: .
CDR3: CASSYNLGGVTGANVLTF
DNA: TGTGCCAGCAGCTATAACCTCGGGGGGGTTACTGGGGCCAACGTCCTGACTTTC